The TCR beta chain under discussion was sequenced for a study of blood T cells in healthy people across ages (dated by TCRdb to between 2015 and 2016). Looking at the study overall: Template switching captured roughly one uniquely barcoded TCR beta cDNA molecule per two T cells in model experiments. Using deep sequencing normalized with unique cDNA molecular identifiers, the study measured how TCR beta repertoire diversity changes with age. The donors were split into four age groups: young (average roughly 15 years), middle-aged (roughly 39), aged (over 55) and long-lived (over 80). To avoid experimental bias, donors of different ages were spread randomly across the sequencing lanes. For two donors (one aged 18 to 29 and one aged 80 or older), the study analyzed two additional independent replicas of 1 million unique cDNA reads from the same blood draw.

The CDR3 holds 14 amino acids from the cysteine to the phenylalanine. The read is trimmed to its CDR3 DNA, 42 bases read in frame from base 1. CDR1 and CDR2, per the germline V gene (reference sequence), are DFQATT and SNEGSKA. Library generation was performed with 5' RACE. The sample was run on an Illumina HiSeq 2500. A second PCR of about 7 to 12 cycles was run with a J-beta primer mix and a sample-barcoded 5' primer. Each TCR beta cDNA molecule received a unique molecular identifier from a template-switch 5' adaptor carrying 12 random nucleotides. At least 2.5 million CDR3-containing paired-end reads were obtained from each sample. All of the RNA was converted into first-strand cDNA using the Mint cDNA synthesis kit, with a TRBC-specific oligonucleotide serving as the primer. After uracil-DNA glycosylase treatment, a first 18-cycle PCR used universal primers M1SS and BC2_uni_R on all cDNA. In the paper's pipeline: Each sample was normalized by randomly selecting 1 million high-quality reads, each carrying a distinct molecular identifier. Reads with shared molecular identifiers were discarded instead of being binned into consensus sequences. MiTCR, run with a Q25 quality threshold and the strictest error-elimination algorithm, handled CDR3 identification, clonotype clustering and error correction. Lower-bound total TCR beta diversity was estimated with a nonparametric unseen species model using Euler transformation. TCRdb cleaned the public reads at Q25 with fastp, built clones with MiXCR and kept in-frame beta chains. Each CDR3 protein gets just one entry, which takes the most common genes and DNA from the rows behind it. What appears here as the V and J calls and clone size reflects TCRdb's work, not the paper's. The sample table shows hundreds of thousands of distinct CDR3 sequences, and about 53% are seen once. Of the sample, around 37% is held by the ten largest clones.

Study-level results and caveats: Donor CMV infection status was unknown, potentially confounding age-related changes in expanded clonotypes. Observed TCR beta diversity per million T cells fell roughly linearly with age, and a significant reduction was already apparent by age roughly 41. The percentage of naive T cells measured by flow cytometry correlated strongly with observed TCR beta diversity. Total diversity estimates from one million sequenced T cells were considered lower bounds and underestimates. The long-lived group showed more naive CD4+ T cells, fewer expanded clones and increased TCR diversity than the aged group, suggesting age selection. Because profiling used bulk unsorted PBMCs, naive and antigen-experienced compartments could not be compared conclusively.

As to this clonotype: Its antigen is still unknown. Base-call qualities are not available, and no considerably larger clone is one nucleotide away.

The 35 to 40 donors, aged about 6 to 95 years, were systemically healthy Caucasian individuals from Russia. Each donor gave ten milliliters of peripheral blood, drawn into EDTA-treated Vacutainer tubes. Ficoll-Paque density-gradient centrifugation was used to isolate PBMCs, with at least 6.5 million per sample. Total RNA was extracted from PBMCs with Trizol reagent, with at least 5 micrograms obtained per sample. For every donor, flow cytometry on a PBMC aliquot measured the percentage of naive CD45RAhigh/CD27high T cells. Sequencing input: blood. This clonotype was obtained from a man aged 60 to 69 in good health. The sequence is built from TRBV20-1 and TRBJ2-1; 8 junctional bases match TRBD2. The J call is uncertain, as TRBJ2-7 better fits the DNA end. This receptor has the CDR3 CSASGGASYNEQYF. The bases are TGCAGTGCTAGCGGGGGGGCGTCCTACAATGAGCAGTACTTC.